Each of the 31 T cell receptor beta chains below was sequenced from the same sample in a study of T-cell reconstitution after alpha-beta-depleted transplantation in children. Overall study findings and caveats: T-cell counts and diversity at one year following transplant were attributed mainly to newly produced T cells.

Unique molecular identifiers featured in how the TCRbeta library was prepared. One entry per CDR3 protein results from TCRdb running MiXCR on the PCR reads. The table has about 290,000 distinct CDR3 sequences, 7.5% to 9% seen once; the top ten hold over 7.5%. Their cognate antigens are unknown. Material: peripheral blood, obtained 360 days after TCRalphabeta/CD19-depleted stem cell transplant. All receptors derive from a female patient between 2 and 15 years old who had a stem cell transplant for Fanconi anemia, so the T cells may come from the graft donor.

This clonotype was observed many times. The chain combines TRBV20-1 with TRBJ2-1; 8 bases fit TRBD2. This CDR3 is 15 amino acids long. Germline V gives CDR1 DFQATT, CDR2 SNEGSKA (reference sequence). J was trimmed by 8 bases and V by 0 bases; bases with no gene match: 9. CDR3 sequence (DNA): TGCAGTGCTAGAGATTATCGGGGGGGCAAGGATGAGCAGTTCTTC. Amino acid sequence: CSARDYRGGKDEQFF.

This clonotype showed up many times. The chain is built from TRBV5-1 and TRBJ2-1; no firm D call. V was cut by 2 bases and J by 0 bases, with 9 bases left in between. Germline loops: CDR1 SGHRS, CDR2 YFSETQ. This CDR3 spans 15 amino acids. Here the CDR3 DNA reads TGCGCCAGCAGCTTAGACTCAAGCTCCTACAATGAGCAGTTCTTC. This sequence encodes CASSLDSSSYNEQFF.

This clonotype has more than one count but fewer than ten. The CDR3 is CASSVASGAGTEAFF. CDR3 DNA: TGTGCCAGCAGCGTAGCTTCAGGGGCAGGCACTGAAGCTTTCTTT. The V call is TRBV9, the J call TRBJ1-1, with D possibly being TRBD1 (6 bases). The CDR3 runs to 15 residues. CDR1 is SGDLS and CDR2 is YYNGEE in the germline V gene. Trimming removed 0 bases at V and 4 bases at J, with 13 bases between.

This sequence joins TRBV7-2 and TRBJ2-3, with 14 bases identical to TRBD2. Trimming at V came to 1 base and at J to 2 bases, leaving 8 bases not matched to a gene. The CDR3 extends over 19 amino acids. Per the germline V gene, CDR1 is SGHTA and CDR2 is FQGNSA. CDR3 residues: CASSLGPRLAGGPTDTQYF. CDR3 coding DNA: TGTGCCAGCAGCTTAGGGCCCCGACTAGCGGGGGGGCCCACAGATACGCAGTATTTT.

This clonotype has at least ten counts. The rearrangement uses TRBV9 and TRBJ2-7; D possibly corresponds to TRBD2 (5 bases). V was shortened by 3 bases and J by 6 bases, with 16 bases between the two germline ends. This CDR3 contains 14 residues. The V gene's germline CDR1 is SGDLS and CDR2 YYNGEE. The CDR3 reads CASSAGVTPFEQYF. The CDR3 DNA reads TGTGCCAGCAGCGCCGGGGTCACCCCCTTCGAGCAGTACTTC.

This clonotype appeared a few times. V usage is TRBV12-3 or TRBV12-4 and J usage is TRBJ1-2; D is undetermined. The CDR3 runs 14 residues. The V and J ends lost 2 bases and 4 bases respectively, with 11 bases between them. The CDR3 coding sequence is TGTGCCAGCAGTTTACGTCGACCCGTCTATGGCTACACCTTC. This codes for CASSLRRPVYGYTF.

In the case of this clonotype: A much larger clone differs from this one at a single base, so this may be a read error. The rearrangement joins TRBV5-1 to TRBJ1-1; D is perhaps TRBD1 (6 bases). CDR1 and CDR2 (germline): SGHRS, YFSETQ. The CDR3 has 12 amino acids. The V end lost 7 bases, the J end lost 6 bases, and 13 bases lay between the germline ends. CDR3 in DNA: TGCGCCAGCGAGGGGGAGAGCGCTGAAGCTTTCTTT. The encoded protein is CASEGESAEAFF. Full variable domain (missing parts from reference TRBV5-1 and TRBJ1-1): KAGVTQTPRYLIKTRGQQVTLSCSPISGHRSVSWYQQTPGQGLQFLFEYFSETQRNKGNFPGRFSGRQFSNSRSEMNVSTLELGDSALYLCASEGESAEAFFGQGTRLTVV.

This clonotype has only a few counts. This sequence joins TRBV6-2 or TRBV6-3 and TRBJ2-1; 12 nucleotides align to TRBD2. V lost 6 bases, J lost 0 bases, and 15 bases stayed unmatched. In germline, CDR1 is MNHEY, CDR2 SVGEGT. The CDR3 is 20 residues long. The CDR3 nucleotides read TGTGCCAGCAGGGCGATCCCTAGACTAGCGGGGGCCAGCTCCTACAATGAGCAGTTCTTC. This codes for CASRAIPRLAGASSYNEQFF.

The sample holds many counts of this clonotype. This chain joins TRBV20-1 and TRBJ2-7, with 12 bases that match TRBD2. Germline CDR1 is DFQATT and CDR2 is SNEGSKA (reference sequence). V trimming: 2 bases; J trimming: 4 bases; junction bases outside the gene matches: 6. The CDR3 runs to 15 residues. CDR3 DNA sequence: TGCAGTGCTAGATCACTAGCGGGAGGCCCTTACGAGCAGTACTTC. This gives the protein CSARSLAGGPYEQYF.

This clonotype was counted ten times or more. The gene calls are TRBV28 and TRBJ2-3; 10 bases map to TRBD2. CDR3 length: 17 residues. V shed 5 bases and J 3 bases; nucleotides not matched to a gene: 11. Germline CDR1 and CDR2: MDHEN and SYDVKM. The CDR3 protein is CASSLNQRGGLTDTQYF. The CDR3 DNA follows: TGTGCCAGCAGTCTCAATCAGCGGGGGGGCCTAACAGATACGCAGTATTTT.

This clonotype was picked up many times. The rearrangement uses TRBV15 and TRBJ1-2; D remains unclear. CDR3 length: 12 residues. In germline, CDR1 is LNHNV, CDR2 YYDKDF (reference sequence). V was trimmed by 0 bases and J by 6 bases, leaving 5 bases between them. CDR3 DNA sequence: TGTGCCACCAGCAGAGATGCGGATGGCTACACCTTC. Its translation: CATSRDADGYTF.

This clonotype was found many times. CDR3 DNA: TGTGCCAGCAGTTTTGGGCAGGGGAATGGCTACACCTTC. Encoded protein: CASSFGQGNGYTF. The chain has TRBV12-3 or TRBV12-4 and TRBJ1-2, with D perhaps TRBD1 (6 bases). The CDR3 is made up of 13 amino acids. Trimming pared 3 bases from V and 6 bases from J, leaving 11 bases between.

This clonotype was recorded many times. The CDR3 coding sequence is TGTGCCAGCAGCCACGGGAGGGCCTACGAGCAGTACTTC. Translating gives CASSHGRAYEQYF. V gene TRBV4-2 combines with J gene TRBJ2-7; 8 bases agree with TRBD2. Trimming took 3 bases from V and 2 from J; bases not matched to a gene: 0. The CDR3 runs to 13 residues. The V gene's germline CDR1 is LGHNA and CDR2 YNFKEQ.

This chain connects TRBV9 to TRBJ1-1, with D possibly matching TRBD1 (6 bases). Germline V gene lookup returns CDR1 SGDLS and CDR2 YYNGEE. Trimming stripped 0 bases from V and 7 bases from J, with 16 bases between. The CDR3 loop spans 15 amino acids. The CDR3 sequence is CASSVGPGGINEAFF. CDR3 coding DNA: TGTGCCAGCAGCGTAGGCCCCGGGGGCATCAATGAAGCTTTCTTT.

The V call is TRBV6-2 or TRBV6-3, the J call TRBJ1-1, with unresolved D. CDR3 length: 12 amino acids. The V and J ends lost 5 bases and 5 bases respectively, with 9 bases between them. Germline CDR1 MNHEY, CDR2 SVGEGT. The CDR3 region has the DNA TGTGCCAGCAGTCGACTAGAAACTGAAGCTTTCTTT. Its protein is CASSRLETEAFF.

Concerning this clonotype: Just one base apart from a much larger clone, this may be a read error. The CDR3 does not end in the conserved phenylalanine or tryptophan, so this is likely a read error. The V gene is TRBV4-3, the J gene TRBJ2-2; TRBD2 matches 8 bases. Germline values: CDR1 LGHNA, CDR2 YSLEER. The V segment lost 2 bases and the J segment 5 bases; nucleotides outside the gene matches: 7. The CDR3 has 16 residues. The CDR3 loop is CASSQIAGPRTGELFS. The CDR3 nucleotides read TGCGCCAGCAGCCAAATAGCGGGGCCTCGTACCGGGGAGCTGTTTTCT.

This clonotype showed up many times. This sequence joins TRBV18 and TRBJ2-1; TRBD2 is a possible D gene (6 bases). Germline CDR1 reads KGHSH; CDR2 reads LQKENI. This CDR3 is built from 17 residues. V was clipped by 0 bases and J by 0 bases, with 12 bases between them. The CDR3 DNA is TGTGCCAGCTCACCACCGCGGAGACTAGGCTCCTACAATGAGCAGTTCTTC. It translates to CASSPPRRLGSYNEQFF. The complete variable domain, with remaining parts taken from reference TRBV18 and TRBJ2-1, reads NAGVMQNPRHLVRRRGQEARLRCSPMKGHSHVYWYRQLPEEGLKFMVYLQKENIIDESGMPKERFSAEFPKEGPSILRIQQVVRGDSAAYFCASSPPRRLGSYNEQFFGPGTRLTVL.

The V gene is TRBV6-1, the J gene TRBJ1-5; 12 nucleotides agree with TRBD1. V lost 6 bases to trimming and J lost 5 bases; unmatched junction nucleotides: 2. Germline CDR1 and CDR2: MNHNS and SASEGT. The CDR3 totals 14 residues. CDR3 sequence: CASSRDRGHQPQHF. As DNA, the CDR3 is TGTGCCAGCAGCCGGGACAGGGGGCATCAGCCCCAGCATTTT.

The chain carries TRBV20-1 and TRBJ1-1; TRBD1 might be the D (6 bases). Trimming removed 3 bases from V and 4 bases from J, with 18 bases in between. This CDR3 is built from 15 residues. Germline values: CDR1 DFQATT, CDR2 SNEGSKA (reference sequence). The CDR3 bases are TGCAGTGCTAGGAGAGGTGGGGGCGTAGGCACTGAAGCTTTCTTT. This translates into CSARRGGGVGTEAFF.

This clonotype came up a few times. This chain uses TRBV7-2 with TRBJ2-3; 8 positions match TRBD2. The germline gives CDR1 SGHTA, CDR2 FQGNSA. The CDR3 totals 15 residues. The V segment lost 0 bases and the J segment 5 bases; nucleotides outside the gene matches: 4. The CDR3 reads CASSLARLAGDTQYF. For the CDR3, the DNA is TGTGCCAGCAGCTTAGCCCGCCTAGCGGGAGATACGCAGTATTTT.

Many counts were recorded for this clonotype. The V gene is TRBV12-3 or TRBV12-4, the J gene TRBJ1-1, with D tentatively TRBD1 (5 bases). The CDR3 covers 14 residues. V was trimmed by 3 bases and J by 0 bases, leaving 8 bases between them. The CDR3 DNA reads TGTGCCAGCAGTTTGGGGACCTTGAACACTGAAGCTTTCTTT. It codes for CASSLGTLNTEAFF.

This clonotype was seen a handful of times. This rearrangement joins TRBV6-5 to TRBJ1-2; D is unresolved. With 0 bases removed from V and 2 bases from J, the gap between germline ends came to 13 bases. The CDR3 sequence is 16 residues long. Germline CDR1 is MNHEY and CDR2 is SVGAGI. The CDR3 protein is CASSYSGASYNYGYTF. The CDR3 bases are TGTGCCAGCAGTTACTCAGGAGCCAGTTACAACTATGGCTACACCTTC.

The chain has TRBV20-1 and TRBJ1-1; the D gene is possibly TRBD1 (5 bases). The CDR3 is 14 amino acids. Trimming took 3 bases from V and 1 from J, leaving 12 bases between them. CDR1 DFQATT and CDR2 SNEGSKA come from the germline V gene (reference sequence). The CDR3 DNA follows: TGCAGTGCTAGGAGCGGGACGGCGAACACTGAAGCTTTCTTT. Protein product: CSARSGTANTEAFF.

This clonotype was recorded at least ten times. V gene TRBV6-6 combines with J gene TRBJ2-3; D is undetermined. V was cut by 1 base and J by 6 bases, with 5 bases left in between. This CDR3 has 12 residues. Germline assignment: CDR1 MNHNY and CDR2 SVGAGI (reference sequence). The CDR3 DNA sequence: TGTGCCAGCAGTTACTTACGGGATACGCAGTATTTT. It is translated as CASSYLRDTQYF.

This clonotype was seen many times. This chain joins TRBV5-1 and TRBJ2-7, with D possibly TRBD1 on 6 matching bases. Trimming shortened V by 4 bases and J by 0 bases, and 11 bases separated the two germline ends. Germline CDR1 is SGHRS and CDR2 is YFSETQ. The CDR3 consists of 14 residues. This chain's CDR3 is CASSVDRSSYEQYF. Here the CDR3 DNA reads TGCGCCAGCAGCGTCGACAGGTCCTCCTACGAGCAGTACTTC.

The table lists this clonotype with a few counts. The chain links TRBV2 to TRBJ2-3, with 12 positions matching TRBD2. CDR1 and CDR2 from the germline V gene are SNHLY and FYNNEI. The CDR3 consists of 14 residues. V dropped 8 bases and J dropped 10; count of bases not matched to a gene: 10. CDR3 coding DNA: TGTGCCAGCCTTCGACTAGCGGGGGCCGGGGCGCAGTATTTT. It yields the protein CASLRLAGAGAQYF.

This clonotype has a count of ten or more. The V call is TRBV20-1, the J call TRBJ1-5; the D is unclear. Germline-derived CDR1 and CDR2 are DFQATT and SNEGSKA (reference sequence). Trimming took 4 bases from V and 5 from J, leaving 9 bases between them. The CDR3 sequence is 12 residues long. The chain's CDR3 is CSATGLDQPQHF. The CDR3 nucleotides are TGCAGTGCTACAGGTCTGGATCAGCCCCAGCATTTT.

This clonotype was seen repeatedly, ten times or more. The J gene is TRBJ2-1, the V gene TRBV11-2; 10 positions match TRBD1. With 2 bases clipped from V and 10 bases from J, the junction kept 5 bases outside the gene matches. Per the germline V gene, CDR1 is SGHAT and CDR2 is FQNNGV. The CDR3 contains 14 residues. The CDR3 loop is CASSLRDRGQEQFF. The CDR3 bases are TGTGCCAGCAGCTTACGCGACAGGGGGCAAGAGCAGTTCTTC.

This chain connects TRBV6-5 to TRBJ1-4, with 8 bases identical to TRBD1. Unmatched junction bases numbered 8, after V lost 0 bases and J lost 2 bases. The germline V gene has CDR1 MNHEY and CDR2 SVGAGI. CDR3 length equals 18 residues. The CDR3 DNA reads TGTGCCAGCAGTTACTCTCAGGGGGCCCGGGGGACTAATGAAAAACTGTTTTTT. Its translation: CASSYSQGARGTNEKLFF.

The rearrangement joins TRBV28 to TRBJ1-1; 8 bases align to TRBD1. This CDR3 spans 15 amino acids. Germline V gene sequence: CDR1 MDHEN, CDR2 SYDVKM. V lost 4 bases and J lost 4; bases outside the gene matches: 8. The CDR3, as DNA: TGTGCCAGCAGTTACCGACAGGGGATACGCACTGAAGCTTTCTTT. Its translation: CASSYRQGIRTEAFF.

V is TRBV7-2 and J is TRBJ2-5; D is perhaps TRBD2 (6 bases). Deletions cut 3 bases from V and 1 base from J, with 12 bases between. CDR3 size: 15 residues. Germline assignment: CDR1 SGHTA and CDR2 FQGNSA. Here the CDR3 reads CASSLAGMGQETQYF. The CDR3 DNA reads TGTGCCAGCAGCTTGGCGGGGATGGGCCAAGAGACCCAGTACTTC.